This T cell receptor (beta chain) was identified in a study of T cell responses to AZD1222 COVID-19 vaccine. Measured with immunoSEQ multiplex PCR; TCRdb has only the in-frame clones, and not every one. The sample has some 110,000 clones; roughly nine tenths are singletons. CDR1 and CDR2 (germline): MDHEN, SYDVKM. Losses at the gene ends were 2 bases for V and 0 bases for J; bases not matched to a gene: 8. The CDR3 is made up of 18 amino acids. The sequence derives from an adult who received the MenACWY meningococcal vaccine as a control. The chain combines TRBV28 with TRBJ2-2; 8 positions match TRBD1. The sequencing used peripheral blood, collected 28 days after the second dose of the MenACWY control vaccine. CDR3 DNA: TGTGCCAGCAGTTTAACCCCTCGGACAGGGTCGAACACCGGGGAGCTGTTTTTT. Its translation is CASSLTPRTGSNTGELFF.